One and the same sample provided the 32 T cell receptor beta chains below, sequenced in a study of CD8 T cells in Susac syndrome. Random hexamers primed reverse transcription of about 0.5 to 1 ug RNA. A single record per CDR3 protein comes from TCRdb applying MiXCR to the immunoSEQ multiplex PCR reads. The sample holds under 350,000 distinct CDR3 sequences, 90% to 95% seen once. The sequenced material came from CD4+ T cells from PBMCs. The source of these receptors is a human donor with multiple sclerosis.

The gene calls are TRBV24-1 and TRBJ1-3; D not certain. The CDR3 extends over 17 amino acids. CDR1 is KGHDR and CDR2 is SFDVKD in the germline V gene. Trimming took 0 bases from V and 0 from J, leaving 11 bases between them. For the CDR3, the DNA is TGTGCCACCAGTGATTTGGACTCCACTACCTCTGGAAACACCATATATTTT. It specifies CATSDLDSTTSGNTIYF.

This chain links TRBV2 with TRBJ1-5; possible D gene TRBD1, 6 bases. The CDR3 consists of 14 residues. V gave up 2 bases and J gave up 7 bases, with 12 bases separating them. The germline V gene encodes CDR1 SNHLY and CDR2 FYNNEI. Here the CDR3 reads CASSEFRGGQPQHF. In DNA form, the CDR3 reads TGTGCCAGCAGTGAATTTAGAGGGGGGCAGCCCCAGCATTTT. The variable domain in full, with the rest retrieved from reference TRBV2 and TRBJ1-5, is EPEVTQTPSHQVTQMGQEVILRCVPISNHLYFYWYRQILGQKVEFLVSFYNNEISEKSEIFDDQFSVERPDGSNFTLKIRSTKLEDSAMYFCASSEFRGGQPQHFGDGTRLSIL.

J is TRBJ1-1 and V is TRBV25-1; no clear D. The CDR3 is made up of 14 amino acids. Per the germline V gene, CDR1 is MGHDK and CDR2 is SYGVNS. Trimming took 0 bases from V and 10 from J, leaving 15 bases between them. DNA for the CDR3: TGTGCCAGCAGTGAATACAAGAGGCCGGGAAGAGCTTTCTTT. Its protein is CASSEYKRPGRAFF.

CDR3 nucleotides: TGTGCCACCAGCATTGGCCGGGGTCCGCGGGGTGAAAAACTGTTTTTT. Translation: CATSIGRGPRGEKLFF. The chain has TRBV15 and TRBJ1-4; D gene unclear. CDR1 is LNHNV and CDR2 is YYDKDF in the germline V gene (reference sequence). V lost 4 bases to trimming and J lost 7 bases, with 19 bases between them. The CDR3 consists of 16 residues.

The chain joins TRBV7-8 to TRBJ1-5; D uncertain. V shed 0 bases and J shed 4 bases, with 13 bases lying between them. Germline CDR1 and CDR2: SGHVS and FQNEAQ. CDR3 length: 16 residues. As DNA, the CDR3 is TGTGCCAGCAGCTTAGCGGTGGCGACACCGAATCAGCCCCAGCATTTT. Translation gives CASSLAVATPNQPQHF.

The V and J genes are TRBV9 and TRBJ1-6; a possible D gene is TRBD1 (6 bases). The CDR3 extends over 16 amino acids. Germline CDR1 reads SGDLS; CDR2 reads YYNGEE. Between the trimmed V and J ends, which lost 3 bases and 3 bases, there was a span of 13 bases. In nucleotides, the CDR3 is TGTGCCAGCAGCGGGCCAGGGGACATCTATAATTCACCCCTCCACTTT. This encodes CASSGPGDIYNSPLHF. Full variable domain (remainder filled in from reference TRBV9 and TRBJ1-6): DSGVTQTPKHLITATGQRVTLRCSPRSGDLSVYWYQQSLDQGLQFLIQYYNGEERAKGNILERFSAQQFPDLHSELNLSSLELGDSALYFCASSGPGDIYNSPLHFGNGTRLTVT.

This chain uses TRBV29-1 with TRBJ2-5; D is undetermined. This CDR3 has 12 amino acids. Germline CDR1 and CDR2: SQVTM and ANQGSEA. CDR3 region: CSAQPLQETQYF. The CDR3 DNA reads TGCAGTGCTCAACCCCTTCAAGAGACCCAGTACTTC.

The chain couples TRBV11-2 to TRBJ2-3; 10 nucleotides match TRBD2. Germline V gene lookup returns CDR1 SGHAT and CDR2 FQNNGV. The V segment lost 2 bases and the J segment 2 bases; nucleotides outside the gene matches: 7. CDR3 length equals 17 residues. The CDR3 nucleotides read TGTGCCAGCAGCTTATCTATACTAGCGGGGAACACAGATACGCAGTATTTT. Translation gives CASSLSILAGNTDTQYF.

The rearrangement uses TRBV5-1 and TRBJ1-6; the D gene is possibly TRBD1 (5 bases). Trimming removed 7 bases at V and 6 bases at J, with 11 bases between. CDR1 is SGHRS, CDR2 YFSETQ, per germline. The CDR3 has 13 amino acids. This CDR3 reads CASGRGINSPLHF. For the CDR3, the DNA is TGCGCCAGCGGCCGGGGGATTAATTCACCCCTCCACTTT.

V is TRBV10-3 and J is TRBJ1-5; D gene uncertain. The CDR3 length is 14 residues. Deletions cut 0 bases from V and 2 bases from J, with 5 bases between. CDR1 is ENHRY and CDR2 is SYGVKD in the germline V gene. This chain's CDR3 is CAISESQRNQPQHF. CDR3 DNA: TGTGCCATCAGTGAGTCCCAACGCAATCAGCCCCAGCATTTT.

The rearrangement links TRBV3-1 to TRBJ2-1, with D possibly TRBD2 on 6 matching bases. Germline assignment: CDR1 LGHDT and CDR2 YNNKEL (reference sequence). This CDR3 spans 17 amino acids. Deletions cut 3 bases from V and 2 bases from J, with 17 bases between. CDR3 sequence: CASSHHGGRNTYNEQFF. CDR3 in DNA: TGTGCCAGCAGCCACCATGGGGGGAGAAATACCTACAATGAGCAGTTCTTC.

V and J are TRBV5-6 and TRBJ1-2; D possibly corresponds to TRBD1 (6 bases). The CDR3 has 15 residues. The germline CDR1 and CDR2 sequences are SGHDT and YYEEEE. Trimming removed 7 bases at V and 7 bases at J, with 23 bases between. CDR3 residues: CASLYTGRGGGGYTF. CDR3 DNA sequence: TGTGCCAGCTTGTACACAGGGCGGGGAGGCGGTGGCTACACCTTC.

The V and J genes are TRBV7-9 and TRBJ1-3; D might be TRBD1 (6 bases). V was shortened by 5 bases and J by 3 bases, with 17 bases between the two germline ends. The CDR3 extends over 16 amino acids. Germline V gives CDR1 SEHNR, CDR2 FQNEAQ (reference sequence). As DNA, the CDR3 is TGTGCCAGCAGCCTCACAGGGACCAGTGGTGGAAACACCATATATTTT. Protein: CASSLTGTSGGNTIYF.

This chain connects TRBV14 to TRBJ2-1; 8 bases agree with TRBD2. CDR1 is SGHDN and CDR2 is FVKESK in the germline V gene. The ends lost 4 bases at V and 7 bases at J; junction bases unmatched: 12. This CDR3 has 16 amino acids. This CDR3 reads CASSLRVPLAGNEQFF. The CDR3, as DNA: TGTGCCAGCAGCCTTAGAGTCCCCTTAGCGGGGAATGAGCAGTTCTTC.

The chain joins TRBV5-1 to TRBJ1-1; TRBD1 matches 10 bases. V lost 9 bases, J lost 5 bases, and 10 bases stayed unmatched. From germline, CDR1 is SGHRS and CDR2 YFSETQ. This CDR3 is 14 amino acids long. The CDR3 DNA reads TGCGCCACCGGGACAGGGGCTTCAGGAACTGAAGCTTTCTTT. Amino acids: CATGTGASGTEAFF.

Notes on this clonotype: One end of the junction is discordant with germline, which a read error may explain. This sequence joins TRBV4-2 and TRBJ2-3; tentative D call: TRBD2 (6 bases). Germline V gene sequence: CDR1 LGHNA, CDR2 YNFKEQ. The CDR3 sequence is 18 residues long. For the CDR3, the DNA is TGTGCCAGCAGCCTCCATGCGACTAGGCCGGGGATCACAGTTACGCAGTATTTT. It translates to CASSLHATRPGITVTQYF.

The gene calls are TRBV23-1 and TRBJ1-5; D possibly corresponds to TRBD1 (5 bases). TRBV23-1 is an ORF; its function is uncertain. The CDR3 runs to 14 residues. Trimming cost V 0 bases and J 7 bases, with 10 bases left between them. In nucleotides, the CDR3 is TGCGCCAGCAGTCAATCCCAGGGCAGGCAGCCCCAGCATTTT. Translating it yields CASSQSQGRQPQHF.

This clonotype was counted once. The chain joins TRBV2 to TRBJ1-1; D possibly corresponds to TRBD1 (6 bases). The CDR3 has 12 amino acids. Germline values: CDR1 SNHLY, CDR2 FYNNEI. V was cut by 10 bases and J by 7 bases, with 16 bases left in between. CDR3 residues: CATMRGSLEAFF. As DNA, the CDR3 is TGTGCCACCATGAGGGGGTCCCTTGAAGCTTTCTTT.

The gene calls are TRBV27 and TRBJ1-1; 7 bases are a match to TRBD1. The germline V gene has CDR1 MNHEY and CDR2 SMNVEV (reference sequence). V shed 5 bases and J 1 base; nucleotides not matched to a gene: 7. This CDR3 has 15 residues. CDR3 sequence reads: CASSAPRGTNTEAFF. The CDR3 DNA follows: TGTGCCAGCAGTGCCCCCAGGGGGACGAACACTGAAGCTTTCTTT.

This clonotype was recorded only once. This chain links TRBV2 with TRBJ2-2; perhaps D is TRBD1 or TRBD2 (6 bases each). V was clipped by 6 bases and J by 4 bases, with 18 bases between them. This CDR3 spans 16 amino acids. Germline CDR1 reads SNHLY; CDR2 reads FYNNEI. CDR3 nucleotide sequence: TGTGCCAGCAGGACTTCTCGGGGGCCATTCACCGGGGAGCTGTTTTTT. It codes for CASRTSRGPFTGELFF. The full variable domain, rest sourced from reference TRBV2 and TRBJ2-2, is EPEVTQTPSHQVTQMGQEVILRCVPISNHLYFYWYRQILGQKVEFLVSFYNNEISEKSEIFDDQFSVERPDGSNFTLKIRSTKLEDSAMYFCASRTSRGPFTGELFFGEGSRLTVL.

V is TRBV30 and J is TRBJ1-4; the D gene is possibly TRBD1 (5 bases). In germline, CDR1 is GTSNPN, CDR2 SVGIG (reference sequence). The CDR3 has 13 amino acids. CDR3 DNA sequence: TGTGCTCACCAGGCGGGGGGGGGAGAAAAACTGTTTTTT. Translation gives CAHQAGGGEKLFF.

This clonotype was detected a few times. The V gene is TRBV6-1, the J gene TRBJ1-2; TRBD1 matches at 11 bases. The trim removed 7 bases at V and 6 bases at J, leaving 4 bases unmatched. CDR1 and CDR2 from the germline V gene are MNHNS and SASEGT. This CDR3 region has 13 residues. This chain's CDR3 is CASTRTGGDGYTF. The CDR3, as DNA: TGTGCCAGCACCCGGACAGGGGGCGATGGCTACACCTTC.

This rearrangement joins TRBV6-6 to TRBJ1-6; a possible D gene is TRBD1 (5 bases). Germline CDR1 is MNHNY and CDR2 is SVGAGI (reference sequence). This CDR3 is 14 amino acids long. With 2 bases removed from V and 8 bases from J, the gap between germline ends came to 10 bases. The CDR3 is CASSYRGPDSPLHF. For the CDR3, the DNA is TGTGCCAGCAGTTACCGGGGACCTGATTCACCCCTCCACTTT.

This sequence joins TRBV19 and TRBJ1-2; D ambiguous. Deletions cut 3 bases from V and 8 bases from J, with 13 bases between. The CDR3 extends over 13 amino acids. CDR1 is LNHDA, CDR2 SQIVND, per germline (reference sequence). This CDR3 reads CASSITGEQGYTF. DNA for the CDR3: TGTGCCAGTAGTATCACCGGTGAGCAAGGCTACACCTTC.

V and J are TRBV20-1 and TRBJ2-2, with 8 positions matching TRBD2. This CDR3 comprises 17 residues. The V segment lost 6 bases and the J segment 0 bases; nucleotides outside the gene matches: 12. The germline gives CDR1 DFQATT, CDR2 SNEGSKA (reference sequence). CDR3 sequence (DNA): TGCAGTGCCGAGCGTCCCGGGGGGGGCACGAACACCGGGGAGCTGTTTTTT. This codes for CSAERPGGGTNTGELFF.

The rearrangement links TRBV4-2 to TRBJ2-1, with 10 bases identical to TRBD2. The CDR3 consists of 16 residues. J lost 5 bases, V lost 1 base, and 5 bases had no gene match. CDR1 is LGHNA and CDR2 is YNFKEQ in the germline V gene. Here the CDR3 reads CASSQVSGGRNNEQFF. CDR3 nucleotide sequence: TGTGCCAGCAGCCAAGTTAGCGGGGGGCGGAACAATGAGCAGTTCTTC.

The V and J genes are TRBV6-5 and TRBJ1-5; no reliable D call. V dropped 0 bases and J dropped 7 bases, with 7 bases sitting between them. Germline V gene sequence: CDR1 MNHEY, CDR2 SVGAGI. The CDR3 covers 13 residues. The CDR3 region has the DNA TGTGCCAGCAGTTACTCGAATGTCCAGCCCCAGCATTTT. It specifies CASSYSNVQPQHF.

The rearrangement links TRBV6-1 to TRBJ2-3; 10 nucleotides line up with TRBD2. This CDR3 has 16 amino acids. Trimming removed 5 bases from V and 4 bases from J; junction bases left unmatched: 9. Germline CDR1 MNHNS, CDR2 SASEGT. The CDR3 DNA reads as TGTGCCAGCAGTACCGGAAGCGGGGGGGAATCAGATACGCAGTATTTT. Translation: CASSTGSGGESDTQYF.

The J gene is TRBJ2-5, the V gene TRBV5-6; 7 bases fit TRBD2. V lost 4 bases, J lost 2 bases, and 11 bases stayed unmatched. Looked up from germline, CDR1 is SGHDT and CDR2 is YYEEEE. This CDR3 region has 16 residues. CDR3 DNA: TGTGCCAGCAGCGCGGATTGGGGGGGACCACAAGAGACCCAGTACTTC. Amino acids: CASSADWGGPQETQYF.

The chain employs TRBV5-1 and TRBJ2-7, with D uncertain. The CDR3 runs 14 residues. From germline, CDR1 is SGHRS and CDR2 YFSETQ. V was pared by 1 base and J by 2 bases, with 10 bases between. As DNA, the CDR3 is TGCGCCAGCAGCTTGATGAATTTCCCCTACGAGCAGTACTTC. Amino acid sequence: CASSLMNFPYEQYF.

The chain combines TRBV6-5 with TRBJ1-1; D is ambiguous. Per the germline V gene, CDR1 is MNHEY and CDR2 is SVGAGI. The V end lost 6 bases, the J end lost 4 bases, and 15 bases lay between the germline ends. The CDR3 consists of 14 residues. DNA for the CDR3: TGTGCCAGCAGGCTCTGGACCGAAGGCACTGAAGCTTTCTTT. Translating gives CASRLWTEGTEAFF.

This rearrangement joins TRBV20-1 to TRBJ1-1; D is unclear. The germline CDR1 and CDR2 sequences are DFQATT and SNEGSKA (reference sequence). This CDR3 contains 12 residues. V lost 7 bases, J lost 0 bases, and 9 bases lay in between. The CDR3 DNA reads as TGCAGTGTCCGACTCGTGAACACTGAAGCTTTCTTT. Amino acid sequence: CSVRLVNTEAFF.